The 8 T cell receptor beta chains presented below share a single source sample, sequenced in a study of post-analysis software for immune sequencing data. No cognate antigen is known for these TCRs. Unique molecular identifiers were carried by the TCR beta cDNA libraries. TCRdb re-called the PCR reads with MiXCR, one entry per CDR3 protein. The sample includes 150,000 to 200,000 distinct CDR3 sequences, approximately 30% of them seen just once. Study-wide results and caveats: In patients, TRBV5-6, TRBV5-1 and TRBV20-1 belonged to five TRBV segments found more frequently than in controls.

Sequencing was carried out using blood. The receptor set was obtained from a girl under 18 with multiple sclerosis.

The chain is built from TRBV28 and TRBJ2-7; D might be TRBD1 (6 bases). The V end lost 3 bases, the J end lost 5 bases, and 14 bases lay between the germline ends. Germline assignment: CDR1 MDHEN and CDR2 SYDVKM. This CDR3 is 14 amino acids long. CDR3 nucleotide sequence: TGTGCCAGCAGTTTGCAGCACAGGGCGCACGAGCAGTACTTC. It translates to CASSLQHRAHEQYF.

The CDR3 reads CASSYAGTAYYGYTF. The CDR3 bases are TGTGCCAGCAGCTACGCCGGGACAGCCTACTATGGCTACACCTTC. V gene TRBV7-9 combines with J gene TRBJ1-2; TRBD1 matches 7 bases. Germline values: CDR1 SEHNR, CDR2 FQNEAQ (reference sequence). The CDR3 totals 15 residues. V gave up 4 bases and J gave up 3 bases; unmatched junction bases: 8.

This clonotype was seen many times. The rearrangement links TRBV29-1 to TRBJ2-3; tentatively, D is TRBD2 (5 bases). Germline V gene sequence: CDR1 SQVTM, CDR2 ANQGSEA. This CDR3 has 14 residues. V shed 4 bases and J shed 2 bases, with 13 bases lying between them. CDR3 DNA sequence: TGCAGCGTTGGAGGGCAGACATTCACAGATACGCAGTATTTT. It codes for CSVGGQTFTDTQYF.

This clonotype was detected a few times. The germline gene is not matched at one end of the junction; a read error may be the cause. V and J are TRBV11-2 and TRBJ2-7; a possible D gene is TRBD1 (5 bases). The J call may be wrong; the DNA end is better matched by TRBJ2-5. Germline V gives CDR1 SGHAT, CDR2 FQNNGV. CDR3 length: 14 amino acids. The CDR3 here is CANSLGAGAETQYF. The CDR3 DNA reads TGTGCCAACAGCTTAGGGGCTGGCGCCGAGACCCAGTACTTC.

This clonotype came up many times. V gene TRBV4-1 combines with J gene TRBJ2-1; TRBD2 matches at 8 bases. Germline lookup yields CDR1 MGHRA and CDR2 YSYEKL. V dropped 4 bases and J dropped 8; count of bases not matched to a gene: 7. The CDR3 contains 14 residues. In DNA, the CDR3 is TGCGCCAGCAGCCTATGGGCCGGGAGGGATGAGCAGTTCTTC. Translated: CASSLWAGRDEQFF.

This clonotype was counted a few times. The V gene is TRBV5-1, the J gene TRBJ2-2; D might be TRBD1 (6 bases). Per germline, CDR1 SGHRS and CDR2 YFSETQ. The CDR3 runs 17 residues. V was cut by 7 bases and J by 0 bases, with 19 bases left in between. The CDR3 region has the DNA TGCGCCAGCCGGGGACACATCTTTCCCCCGAACACCGGGGAGCTGTTTTTT. It encodes CASRGHIFPPNTGELFF.

Points on this clonotype: This may arise from a read error, as a much more abundant clone is one base away. The V gene is TRBV3-1, the J gene TRBJ2-5, with D possibly being TRBD2 (6 bases). The V end was cut by 4 bases, the J end by 4 bases, with 16 bases between. There are 15 residues in the CDR3. CDR1 and CDR2 (germline): LGHDT, YNNKEL (reference sequence). DNA of the CDR3: TGTGCCAGCAGCCGAGGGTCAATTAGCGGAGAGACCCAGTACTTC. Translated: CASSRGSISGETQYF.

This clonotype was counted a few times. The V and J genes are TRBV20-1 and TRBJ2-5, with 7 bases fitting TRBD2. Germline trimming cut 0 bases from V and 1 base from J; bases unmatched to any gene: 5. Germline V gives CDR1 DFQATT, CDR2 SNEGSKA (reference sequence). This CDR3 is 15 amino acids long. The CDR3 sequence: CSARDATSFQETQYF. The CDR3 bases are TGCAGTGCTAGAGATGCGACTAGCTTCCAAGAGACCCAGTACTTC.